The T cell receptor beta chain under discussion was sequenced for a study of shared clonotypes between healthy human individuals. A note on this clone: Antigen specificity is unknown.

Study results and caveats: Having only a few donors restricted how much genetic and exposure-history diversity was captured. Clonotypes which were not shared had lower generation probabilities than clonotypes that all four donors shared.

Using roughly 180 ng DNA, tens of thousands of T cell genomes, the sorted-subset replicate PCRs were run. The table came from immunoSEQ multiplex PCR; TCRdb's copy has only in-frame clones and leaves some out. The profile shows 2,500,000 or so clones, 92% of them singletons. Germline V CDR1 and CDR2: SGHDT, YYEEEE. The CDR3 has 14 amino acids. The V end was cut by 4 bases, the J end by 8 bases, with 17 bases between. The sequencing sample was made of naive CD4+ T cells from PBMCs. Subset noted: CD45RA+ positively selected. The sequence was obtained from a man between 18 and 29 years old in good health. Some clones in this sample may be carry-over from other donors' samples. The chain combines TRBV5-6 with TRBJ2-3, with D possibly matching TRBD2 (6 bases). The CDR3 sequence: CASSAYGGRATQYF. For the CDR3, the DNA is TGTGCCAGCAGCGCGTACGGGGGTAGGGCTACGCAGTATTTT.